The 27 T cell receptor beta chains presented below share a single source sample, sequenced in a study of blood T cell repertoires in COVID-19. Assay used: immunoSEQ multiplex PCR; TCRdb lists only in-frame clones, some missing. In the table there are 95,000 to 100,000 clones, approximately 80% of which are singletons. The material sequenced was peripheral blood. The source of these receptors is an older man with acute or convalescent COVID-19.

This clone was picked up one time. The rearrangement uses TRBV18 and TRBJ1-5, with D possibly matching TRBD1 (6 bases). The V end was cut by 4 bases, the J end by 4 bases, with 11 bases between. Per germline, CDR1 KGHSH and CDR2 LQKENI. The CDR3 sequence is 14 residues long. The CDR3 coding sequence is TGTGCCAGCTCACAAGGACAGCGGAATCAGCCCCAGCATTTT. This encodes CASSQGQRNQPQHF.

This sequence joins TRBV7-9 and TRBJ2-7; 7 nucleotides match TRBD2. J gave up 3 bases and V 11 bases, and 4 bases lay outside the gene matches. CDR3 length equals 11 residues. From germline, CDR1 is SEHNR and CDR2 FQNEAQ (reference sequence). CDR3 protein: CAVRGDYEQYF. Written as DNA, the CDR3 is TGTGCCGTCCGGGGGGACTACGAGCAGTACTTC.

This clone was picked up a small number of times. This rearrangement joins TRBV13 to TRBJ2-1; tentative D call: TRBD2 (6 bases). The CDR3 extends over 15 amino acids. Germline V lookup: CDR1 PRHDT, CDR2 FYEKMQ (reference sequence). Trimming took off 2 bases at V and 6 bases at J, with 14 bases between the two ends. CDR3: CASSLLRLGGNEQFF. The CDR3 region has the DNA TGTGCCAGCAGCTTACTCCGGCTCGGGGGCAATGAGCAGTTCTTC.

CDR3 residues: CAWSSSGGTSYNEQFF. CDR3 nucleotide sequence: TGTGCCTGGAGTTCTAGCGGGGGGACCTCCTACAATGAGCAGTTCTTC. J is TRBJ2-1 and V is TRBV30, with TRBD2 matching 11 bases. V trimming: 2 bases; J trimming: 0 bases; junction bases outside the gene matches: 3. The germline V gene has CDR1 GTSNPN and CDR2 SVGIG (reference sequence). This CDR3 is built from 16 residues.

V and J are TRBV28 and TRBJ2-2; 8 nucleotides match TRBD2. The CDR3 extends over 15 amino acids. J was trimmed by 5 bases and V by 6 bases; bases with no gene match: 8. CDR1 MDHEN and CDR2 SYDVKM come from the germline V gene. CDR3 residues: CASSRSAGGTGELFF. The CDR3, as DNA: TGTGCCAGCAGCCGAAGTGCGGGAGGAACCGGGGAGCTGTTTTTT.

This chain links TRBV11-3 with TRBJ2-3; a weak D match, TRBD2 (6 bases). This CDR3 region has 13 residues. Germline CDR1 reads SGHNT; CDR2 reads YENEEA. The V end lost 5 bases, the J end lost 6 bases, and 12 bases lay between the germline ends. The CDR3 coding sequence is TGTGCCAGCAGCCCGGACCGGGGGGATACGCAGTATTTT. Residues: CASSPDRGDTQYF.

In its sample, this clone was seen a few times. The chain is built from TRBV6-2 or TRBV6-3 and TRBJ2-1, with 8 bases matching TRBD2. Germline lookup yields CDR1 MNHEY and CDR2 SVGEGT. CDR3 length equals 19 residues. With 0 bases clipped from V and 1 base from J, the junction kept 11 bases outside the gene matches. Written as DNA, the CDR3 is TGTGCCAGCAGTTACTCGTGGCGGGAGGACGGTAGGTCCTACAATGAGCAGTTCTTC. Encoded protein: CASSYSWREDGRSYNEQFF.

This clone was detected a few times. The CDR3 protein is CASNQGQGDYNGYTF. The DNA for the CDR3 is TGTGCCAGCAACCAGGGGCAGGGGGATTATAATGGCTACACCTTC. The V call is TRBV5-6, the J call TRBJ1-2, with 7 bases that match TRBD1. V shed 6 bases and J 6 bases; nucleotides not matched to a gene: 14. The CDR3 has 15 residues. CDR1 is SGHDT and CDR2 is YYEEEE in the germline V gene. The whole variable domain, remainder taken from reference TRBV5-6 and TRBJ1-2, is DAGVTQSPTHLIKTRGQQVTLRCSPKSGHDTVSWYQQALGQGPQFIFQYYEEEERQRGNFPDRFSGHQFPNYSSELNVNALLLGDSALYLCASNQGQGDYNGYTFGSGTRLTVV.

This chain links TRBV2 with TRBJ1-2; D is undetermined. This CDR3 contains 13 residues. V gave up 8 bases and J gave up 1 base, with 11 bases separating them. From germline, CDR1 is SNHLY and CDR2 FYNNEI. CDR3 coding DNA: TGTGCCAGCGCCGTCCGGGGTAACTATGGCTACACCTTC. Protein product: CASAVRGNYGYTF. The variable domain in full, completed from reference TRBV2 and TRBJ1-2, reads EPEVTQTPSHQVTQMGQEVILRCVPISNHLYFYWYRQILGQKVEFLVSFYNNEISEKSEIFDDQFSVERPDGSNFTLKIRSTKLEDSAMYFCASAVRGNYGYTFGSGTRLTVV.

The chain is built from TRBV21-1 and TRBJ1-5; whether TRBD1, the table's D call, matches the DNA was not checked. TRBV21-1 is a pseudogene locus. This CDR3 is 15 amino acids long. The CDR3 region is CASSSPGESNQPQHF. In DNA form, the CDR3 reads TGTGCCAGCAGCAGCCCAGGTGAGAGCAATCAGCCCCAGCATTTT.

The V and J genes are TRBV3-1 (or the pseudogene TRBV3-2) and TRBJ2-5, with TRBD2 matching over 9 bases. CDR1 is LGHDT, CDR2 YNNKEL, per germline (reference sequence). The CDR3 spans 16 residues. After removal of 4 bases from V and 2 bases from J, the junction contained 8 bases not matched to a gene. The CDR3 bases are TGTGCCAGCAGCCTCGCCGCGGGGGGGTCACAAGAGACCCAGTACTTC. The encoded protein is CASSLAAGGSQETQYF.

Only a few counts were recorded for this clone. The chain uses TRBV5-4 and TRBJ1-2; D is undetermined. With 0 bases removed from V and 3 bases from J, the gap between germline ends came to 6 bases. CDR1 SGHNT and CDR2 YYREEE come from the germline V gene (reference sequence). The CDR3 loop spans 13 amino acids. The CDR3: CASSLERDYGYTF. CDR3 in DNA: TGTGCCAGCAGCTTGGAGCGAGACTATGGCTACACCTTC.

The chain is built from TRBV7-2 and TRBJ1-3; tentatively, D is TRBD1 (5 bases). Germline V lookup: CDR1 SGHTA, CDR2 FQGNSA. V shed 6 bases and J shed 0 bases, with 12 bases lying between them. The CDR3 spans 15 residues. CDR3 region: CASRGPQLSGNTIYF. The CDR3 DNA sequence: TGTGCCAGCAGGGGGCCGCAGCTCTCTGGAAACACCATATATTTT.

CDR3 region: CATSDPTGTSLPGELFF. In nucleotides, the CDR3 is TGTGCCACCAGTGACCCCACCGGGACATCCTTGCCCGGGGAGCTGTTTTTT. The rearrangement links TRBV24-1 to TRBJ2-2; a weak D match, TRBD1 (6 bases). The V and J ends lost 4 bases and 6 bases respectively, with 20 bases between them. The germline gives CDR1 KGHDR, CDR2 SFDVKD. The CDR3 has 17 residues.

The CDR3, as DNA: TGTGCCAGCAGTTACCTGCCTTTGGGCAACACTGAAGCTTTCTTT. Encoded protein: CASSYLPLGNTEAFF. This chain connects TRBV6-5 to TRBJ1-1, with D hard to call. Germline values: CDR1 MNHEY, CDR2 SVGAGI. V shed 2 bases and J shed 2 bases, with 12 bases lying between them. The length of the CDR3 is 15 residues.

The chain employs TRBV18 and TRBJ1-1; D remains ambiguous. The germline V and J ends were trimmed by 6 bases and 0 bases, with 8 bases remaining between them. Per the germline V gene, CDR1 is KGHSH and CDR2 is LQKENI. The length of the CDR3 is 13 residues. CDR3 bases: TGTGCCAGCTCTGAGGGAGTGAACACTGAAGCTTTCTTT. It is translated as CASSEGVNTEAFF.

CDR3 loop: CASSYWGVANTEAFF. CDR3 in DNA: TGTGCCAGCAGTTACTGGGGGGTTGCGAACACTGAAGCTTTCTTT. The rearrangement uses TRBV6-5 and TRBJ1-1; a weak D match, TRBD1 (5 bases). The V end was cut by 1 base, the J end by 1 base, with 10 bases between. The CDR3 runs to 15 residues. Per the germline V gene, CDR1 is MNHEY and CDR2 is SVGAGI.

V is TRBV7-2 and J is TRBJ2-1; 10 bases fit TRBD2. V was pared by 1 base and J by 7 bases, with 7 bases of the junction left unmatched. Germline V gene lookup returns CDR1 SGHTA and CDR2 FQGNSA. The CDR3 runs 16 residues. The DNA for the CDR3 is TGTGCCAGCAGCTTAGATGGGACTAGCGCAAATAATGAGCAGTTCTTC. It codes for CASSLDGTSANNEQFF.

This clone was picked up one time. This sequence joins TRBV30 and TRBJ1-5; 8 bases line up with TRBD1. Germline CDR1 is GTSNPN and CDR2 is SVGIG (reference sequence). V was pared by 5 bases and J by 2 bases, with 8 bases of the junction left unmatched. CDR3 length: 15 residues. The DNA for the CDR3 is TGTGCCTGGGACAGGGGAAGGAGTGGCAATCAGCCCCAGCATTTT. The encoded protein is CAWDRGRSGNQPQHF.

CDR3 residues: CASSFLDTQYF. Here the CDR3 DNA reads TGTGCCAGCAGCTTCTTAGATACGCAGTATTTT. The rearrangement uses TRBV7-2 and TRBJ2-3; D is uncertain. This CDR3 contains 11 residues. Deletions cut 3 bases from V and 5 bases from J, with 3 bases between. Germline-derived CDR1 and CDR2 are SGHTA and FQGNSA. Complete variable domain (other parts from reference TRBV7-2 and TRBJ2-3): GAGVSQSPSNKVTEKGKDVELRCDPISGHTALYWYRQSLGQGLEFLIYFQGNSAPDKSGLPSDRFSAERTGGSVSTLTIQRTQQEDSAVYLCASSFLDTQYFGPGTRLTVL.

The rearrangement joins TRBV28 to TRBJ2-7; D possibly corresponds to TRBD2 (6 bases). Trimming took 6 bases from V and 5 from J, leaving 23 bases between them. Germline CDR1 and CDR2: MDHEN and SYDVKM. The CDR3 consists of 16 residues. As DNA, the CDR3 is TGTGCCAGCAGCCCAGGCCCCTACGGGAGCGTCGACGAGCAGTACTTC. The encoded protein is CASSPGPYGSVDEQYF.

The CDR3, as DNA: TGTGCCAGCAGTGGACAGGGGGTTACGTCTGGCTACACCTTC. This gives the protein CASSGQGVTSGYTF. The chain has TRBV6-6 and TRBJ1-2; TRBD1 matches at 10 bases. V gave up 5 bases and J gave up 7 bases; unmatched junction bases: 7. Germline CDR1 is MNHNY and CDR2 is SVGAGI (reference sequence). CDR3 length: 14 amino acids.

V gene TRBV27 combines with J gene TRBJ2-7, with unresolved D. Germline V gene data show CDR1 as MNHEY and CDR2 as SMNVEV (reference sequence). CDR3 size: 13 residues. The ends were cut back, 2 bases at V and 5 bases at J, with 10 bases in the middle. The CDR3 spells CASSLRRPHEQYF. CDR3 bases: TGTGCCAGCAGTTTAAGGCGGCCGCACGAGCAGTACTTC.

In DNA, the CDR3 is TGCGCCAGCAAAACCGCGACAGCGAACACTGAAGCTTTCTTT. Amino acids: CASKTATANTEAFF. The chain employs TRBV5-1 and TRBJ1-1; a possible D gene is TRBD1 (5 bases). This CDR3 region has 14 residues. In germline, CDR1 is SGHRS, CDR2 YFSETQ. Trimming took off 6 bases at V and 1 base at J, with 13 bases between the two ends.

The chain is built from TRBV3-1 (or the pseudogene TRBV3-2) and TRBJ1-3, with D unresolved. The CDR3 loop spans 16 amino acids. Germline V lookup: CDR1 LGHDT, CDR2 YNNKEL (reference sequence). V was clipped by 3 bases and J by 2 bases, with 14 bases between them. The CDR3 loop reads CASSHSDTLPGNTIYF. CDR3 coding DNA: TGTGCCAGCAGCCATAGCGACACCCTTCCTGGAAACACCATATATTTT.

This chain links TRBV20-1 with TRBJ2-1; no firm D call. V was shortened by 4 bases and J by 6 bases, with 4 bases between the two germline ends. The CDR3 is 10 residues long. Per germline, CDR1 DFQATT and CDR2 SNEGSKA (reference sequence). CDR3 sequence (DNA): TGCAGTGCTACTATCAATGAGCAGTTCTTC. Translated, it gives CSATINEQFF.

The chain couples TRBV6-6 to TRBJ2-1, with 10 bases identical to TRBD2. V shed 7 bases and J 5 bases; nucleotides not matched to a gene: 8. The CDR3 has 15 residues. Germline CDR1 reads MNHNY; CDR2 reads SVGAGI (reference sequence). CDR3 sequence reads: CASTKTLAGNNEQFF. CDR3 DNA sequence: TGTGCCAGCACTAAGACACTAGCGGGAAACAATGAGCAGTTCTTC.